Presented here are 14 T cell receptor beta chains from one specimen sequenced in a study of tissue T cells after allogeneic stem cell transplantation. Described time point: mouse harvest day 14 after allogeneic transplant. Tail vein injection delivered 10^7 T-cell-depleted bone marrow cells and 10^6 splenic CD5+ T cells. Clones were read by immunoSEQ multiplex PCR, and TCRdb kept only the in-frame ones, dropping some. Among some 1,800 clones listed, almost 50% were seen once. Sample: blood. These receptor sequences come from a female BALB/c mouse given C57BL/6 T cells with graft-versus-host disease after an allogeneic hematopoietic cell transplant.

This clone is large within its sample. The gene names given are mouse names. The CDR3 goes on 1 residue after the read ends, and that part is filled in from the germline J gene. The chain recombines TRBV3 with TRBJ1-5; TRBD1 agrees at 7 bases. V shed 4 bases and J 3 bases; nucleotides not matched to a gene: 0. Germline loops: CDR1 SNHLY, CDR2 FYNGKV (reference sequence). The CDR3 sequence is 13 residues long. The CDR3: CASSWDSNQAPLF. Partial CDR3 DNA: TGTGCCAGCAGCTGGGACAGCAACCAGGCTCCGCTT. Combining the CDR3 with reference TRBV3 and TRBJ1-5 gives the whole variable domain GPKVLQIPSHQIIDMGQMVTLNCDPVSNHLYFYWYKQILGQQMEFLVNFYNGKVMEKSKLFKDQFSVERPDGSYFTLKIQPTALEDSAVYFCASSWDSNQAPLFGEGTRLSVL.

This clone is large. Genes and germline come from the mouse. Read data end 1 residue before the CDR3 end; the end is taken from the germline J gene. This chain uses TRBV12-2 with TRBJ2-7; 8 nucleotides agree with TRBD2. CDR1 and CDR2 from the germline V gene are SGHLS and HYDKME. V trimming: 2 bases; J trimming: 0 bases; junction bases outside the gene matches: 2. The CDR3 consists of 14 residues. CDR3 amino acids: CASSPDWGSYEQYF. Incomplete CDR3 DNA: TGTGCCAGCTCTCCTGACTGGGGCTCCTATGAACAGTAC. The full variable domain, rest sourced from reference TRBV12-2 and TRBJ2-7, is NSGVVQSPRYIIKGKGERSILKCIPISGHLSVAWYQQTQGQELKFFIQHYDKMERDKGNLPSRFSVQQFDDYHSEMNMSALELEDSAVYFCASSPDWGSYEQYFGPGTRLTVL.

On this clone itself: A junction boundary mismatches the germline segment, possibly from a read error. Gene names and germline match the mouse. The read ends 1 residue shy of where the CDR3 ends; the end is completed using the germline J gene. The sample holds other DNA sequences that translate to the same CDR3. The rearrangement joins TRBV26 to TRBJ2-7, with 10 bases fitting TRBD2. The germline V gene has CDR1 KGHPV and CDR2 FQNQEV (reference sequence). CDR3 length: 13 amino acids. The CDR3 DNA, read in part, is TGCGCCAGCAGTCTGGACTGGGGGTATGAACAGTAC. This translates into CASSLDWGYEQY. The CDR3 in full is CASSLDWGYEQYF.

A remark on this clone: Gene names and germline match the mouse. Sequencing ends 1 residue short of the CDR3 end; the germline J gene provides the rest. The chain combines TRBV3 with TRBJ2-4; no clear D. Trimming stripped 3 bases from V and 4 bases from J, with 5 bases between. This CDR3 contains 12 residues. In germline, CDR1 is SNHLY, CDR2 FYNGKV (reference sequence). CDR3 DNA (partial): TGTGCCAGCAGCTTCAGTGAAAACACCTTGTAC. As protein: CASSFSENTLY. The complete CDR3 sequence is CASSFSENTLYF. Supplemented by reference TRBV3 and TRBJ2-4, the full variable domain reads GPKVLQIPSHQIIDMGQMVTLNCDPVSNHLYFYWYKQILGQQMEFLVNFYNGKVMEKSKLFKDQFSVERPDGSYFTLKIQPTALEDSAVYFCASSFSENTLYFGAGTRLSVL.

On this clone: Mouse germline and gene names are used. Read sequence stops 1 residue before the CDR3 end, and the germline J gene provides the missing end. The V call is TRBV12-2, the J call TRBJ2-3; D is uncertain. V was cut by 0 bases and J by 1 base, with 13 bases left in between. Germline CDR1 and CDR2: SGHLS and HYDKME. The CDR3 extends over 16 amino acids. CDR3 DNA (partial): TGTGCCAGCTCTCTCTCCGGGAATAGAGGTGCAGAAACGCTGTAT. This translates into CASSLSGNRGAETLY. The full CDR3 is CASSLSGNRGAETLYF.

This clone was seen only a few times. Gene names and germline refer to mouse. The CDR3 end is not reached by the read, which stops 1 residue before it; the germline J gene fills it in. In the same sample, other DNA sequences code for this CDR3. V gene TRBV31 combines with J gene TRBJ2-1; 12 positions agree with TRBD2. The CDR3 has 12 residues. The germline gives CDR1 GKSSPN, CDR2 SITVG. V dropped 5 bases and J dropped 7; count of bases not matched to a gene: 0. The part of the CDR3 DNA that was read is TGTGCCTGGGACTGGGGGGGCGCTGAGCAGTTC. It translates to CAWDWGGAEQF. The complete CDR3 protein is CAWDWGGAEQFF.

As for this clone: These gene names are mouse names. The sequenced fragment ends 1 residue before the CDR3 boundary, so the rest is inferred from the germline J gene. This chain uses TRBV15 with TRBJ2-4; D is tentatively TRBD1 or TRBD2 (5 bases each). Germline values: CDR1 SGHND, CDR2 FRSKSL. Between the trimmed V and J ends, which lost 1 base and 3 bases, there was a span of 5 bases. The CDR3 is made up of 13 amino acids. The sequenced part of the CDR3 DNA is TGTGCCAGCAGTTTAGGGGGGCAAAACACCTTGTAC. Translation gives CASSLGGQNTLY. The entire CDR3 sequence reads CASSLGGQNTLYF.

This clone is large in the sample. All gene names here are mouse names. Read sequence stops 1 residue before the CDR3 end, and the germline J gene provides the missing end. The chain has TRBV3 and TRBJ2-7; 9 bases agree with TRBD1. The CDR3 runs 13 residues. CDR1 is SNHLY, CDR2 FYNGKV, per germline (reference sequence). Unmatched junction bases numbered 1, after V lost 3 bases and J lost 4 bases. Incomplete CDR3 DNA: TGTGCCAGCAGCTTTGGGACAGGGTATGAACAGTAC. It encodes CASSFGTGYEQY. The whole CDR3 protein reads CASSFGTGYEQYF.

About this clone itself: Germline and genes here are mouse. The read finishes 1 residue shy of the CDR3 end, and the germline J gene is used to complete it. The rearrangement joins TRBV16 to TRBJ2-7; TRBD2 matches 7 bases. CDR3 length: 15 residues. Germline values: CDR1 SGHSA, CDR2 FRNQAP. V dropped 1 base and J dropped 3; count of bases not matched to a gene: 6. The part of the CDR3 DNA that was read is TGTGCAAGCAGCTTAGGGGCGGGGGGGGTCTATGAACAGTAC. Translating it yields CASSLGAGGVYEQY. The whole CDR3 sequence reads CASSLGAGGVYEQYF. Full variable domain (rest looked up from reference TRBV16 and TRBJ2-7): NAGVIQTPRHKVTGKGQEATLWCEPISGHSAVFWYRQTIVQGLEFLTYFRNQAPIDDSGMPKERFSAQMPNQSHSTLKIQSTQPQDSAVYLCASSLGAGGVYEQYFGPGTRLTVL.

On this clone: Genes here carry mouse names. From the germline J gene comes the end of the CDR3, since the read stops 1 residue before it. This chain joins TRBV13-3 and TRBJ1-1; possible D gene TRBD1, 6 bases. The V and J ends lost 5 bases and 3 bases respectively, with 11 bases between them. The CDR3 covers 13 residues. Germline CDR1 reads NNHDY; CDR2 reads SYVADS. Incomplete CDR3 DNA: TGTGCCAGCAGATCAGGGGTGGACACAGAAGTCTTC. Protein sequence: CASRSGVDTEVF. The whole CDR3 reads CASRSGVDTEVFF.

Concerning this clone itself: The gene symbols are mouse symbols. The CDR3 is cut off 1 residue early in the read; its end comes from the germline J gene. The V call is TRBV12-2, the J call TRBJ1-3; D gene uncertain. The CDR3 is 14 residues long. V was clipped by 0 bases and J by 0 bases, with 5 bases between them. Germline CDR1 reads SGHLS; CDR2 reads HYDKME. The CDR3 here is CASSLGNSGNTLYF. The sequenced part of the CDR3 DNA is TGTGCCAGCTCTCTCGGGAATTCTGGAAATACGCTCTAT.

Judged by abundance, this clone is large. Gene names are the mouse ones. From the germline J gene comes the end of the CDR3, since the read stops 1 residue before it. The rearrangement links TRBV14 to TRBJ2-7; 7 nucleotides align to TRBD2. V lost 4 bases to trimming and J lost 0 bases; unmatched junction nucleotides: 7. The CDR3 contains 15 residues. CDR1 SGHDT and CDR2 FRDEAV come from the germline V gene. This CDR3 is CASSLLGLSSYEQYF. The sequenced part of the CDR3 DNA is TGTGCCAGCAGTCTACTGGGGCTGAGCTCCTATGAACAGTAC.

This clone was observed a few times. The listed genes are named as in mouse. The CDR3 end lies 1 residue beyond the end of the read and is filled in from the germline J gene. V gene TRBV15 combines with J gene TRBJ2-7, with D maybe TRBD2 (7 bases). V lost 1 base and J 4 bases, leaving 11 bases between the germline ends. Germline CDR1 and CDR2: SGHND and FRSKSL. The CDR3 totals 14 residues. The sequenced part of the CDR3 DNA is TGTGCCAGCAGTTTAGAGGGGGGGGTTTATGAACAGTAC. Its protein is CASSLEGGVYEQY. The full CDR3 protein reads CASSLEGGVYEQYF.

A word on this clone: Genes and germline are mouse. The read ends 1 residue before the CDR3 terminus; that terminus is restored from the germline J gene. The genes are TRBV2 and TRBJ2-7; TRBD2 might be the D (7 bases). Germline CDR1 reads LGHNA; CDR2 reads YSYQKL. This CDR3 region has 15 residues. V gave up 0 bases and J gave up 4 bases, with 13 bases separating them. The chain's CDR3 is CASSQDPLGAYEQYF. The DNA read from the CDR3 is TGTGCCAGCAGCCAAGATCCTCTGGGGGCTTATGAACAGTAC.